These T cell receptor beta chains were read from a single sample in a study of T cells in Graves' hyperthyroidism and ophthalmopathy. TCRdb processed the multiplex PCR reads anew with MiXCR; each CDR3 protein has one entry. The top ten clones hold 15% to 20% of a sample with approximately 400,000 distinct CDR3 sequences, about 14% of them seen once. Sequencing was done on a sample of blood. Receptors originate from a woman aged 25 to 45 with Graves' ophthalmopathy. The CDR3 runs from the conserved cysteine through the conserved F or W. D genes are given only for firm matches. The listing skips clone size in some rows; elsewhere it reads once, few, many or a size class.

CDR3	DNA	J	size	D	V
CASSLDPRGTDTQYF	TGCGCCAGCAGCTTGGACCCAAGGGGGACAGATACGCAGTATTTT	TRBJ2-3	many	-	TRBV5-1
CASSDNWSYEQYF	TGTGCCAGCAGTGACAATTGGTCCTACGAGCAGTACTTC	TRBJ2-7	many	-	TRBV12-3/TRBV12-4
CAISIEGVPQETQYF	TGTGCCATCAGCATAGAGGGGGTCCCCCAAGAGACCCAGTACTTC	TRBJ2-5	many	-	TRBV10-3
CASKQITGELFF	TGTGCCAGTAAGCAGATCACCGGGGAGCTGTTTTTT	TRBJ2-2	-	-	TRBV19
CSAFRGGVSTGELFF	TGCAGTGCTTTTCGGGGGGGCGTGAGCACCGGGGAGCTGTTTTTT	TRBJ2-2	-	TRBD2	TRBV20-1
CASSEVGDGEFF	TGTGCCAGCAGTGAAGTAGGCGACGGAGAGTTCTTC	TRBJ2-1	few	-	TRBV2
CSARPRQGLNTEAFF	TGCAGTGCTAGGCCCCGACAGGGTCTGAACACTGAAGCTTTCTTT	TRBJ1-1	many	TRBD1	TRBV20-1
CASSSPLGAQYF	TGTGCCAGCAGTTCACCCCTGGGGGCCCAGTACTTC	TRBJ2-5	many	-	TRBV28
CASSAILQETQYF	TGTGCCAGCAGTGCTATCCTGCAGGAGACCCAGTACTTC	TRBJ2-5	many	-	TRBV2
CASSHGTGSILNSPLHF	TGTGCCAGCAGTCACGGGACAGGGTCGATTTTAAATTCACCCCTCCACTTT	TRBJ1-6	many	TRBD1	TRBV27
CASSFRDWGTSGSTDTQYF	TGTGCCAGCAGTTTTCGGGATTGGGGGACTAGCGGAAGCACAGATACGCAGTATTTT	TRBJ2-3	-	TRBD2	TRBV12-3/TRBV12-4
CASSPQRGLYNEQFF	TGTGCCAGCAGTCCCCAGCGGGGTCTTTACAATGAGCAGTTCTTC	TRBJ2-1	many	TRBD2	TRBV28
CAWIAVNYEKLFF	TGTGCCTGGATCGCAGTCAATTATGAAAAACTGTTTTTT	TRBJ1-4	-	-	TRBV30
CASSSDRWGQPQHF	TGTGCCAGTAGTTCAGACAGGTGGGGCCAGCCCCAGCATTTT	TRBJ1-5	-	-	TRBV19
CASSPMRDLAKNIQYF	TGTGCCAGCAGCCCCATGCGTGACCTAGCCAAAAACATTCAGTACTTC	TRBJ2-4	-	-	TRBV13
CATSARVDSNQPQHF	TGTGCCACCAGCGCCAGGGTGGATAGCAATCAGCCCCAGCATTTT	TRBJ1-5	many	-	TRBV15
CALGRGETQYF	TGTGCCCTAGGGAGGGGCGAGACCCAGTACTTC	TRBJ2-5	-	TRBD2	TRBV30
CAWSVRGGYGYTF	TGTGCCTGGAGTGTCCGGGGTGGGTATGGCTACACCTTC	TRBJ1-2	many	-	TRBV30
CASSQARTGLFQDEQFF	TGCGCCAGCAGCCAAGCCAGGACAGGGCTATTCCAAGATGAGCAGTTCTTC	TRBJ2-1	once	TRBD1	TRBV4-1
CASTKLAGEPGDTQYF	TGCGCCAGCACCAAACTAGCGGGGGAGCCAGGGGATACGCAGTATTTT	TRBJ2-3	few	TRBD2	TRBV5-1
CASRFDREAIGQYF	TGTGCCAGCAGATTCGACAGGGAAGCTATCGGGCAGTACTTC	TRBJ2-7	-	TRBD1	TRBV6-1
CASSPPLAVSTYEQYF	TGTGCCAGCAGTCCTCCACTAGCTGTAAGCACCTACGAGCAGTACTTC	TRBJ2-7	many	-	TRBV12-3/TRBV12-4
CASAAGGANVLTF	TGTGCCAGCGCCGCAGGGGGGGCCAACGTCCTGACTTTC	TRBJ2-6	few	-	TRBV6-1
CASSEDPSEAFF	TGTGCCAGCAGTGAAGACCCGAGTGAAGCTTTCTTT	TRBJ1-1	many	-	TRBV2
CSASSALSRGGETQYF	TGCAGTGCTAGTAGCGCTTTATCCCGCGGAGGAGAGACCCAGTACTTC	TRBJ2-5	many	-	TRBV20-1
CASRQQTRPATNEKLFF	TGTGCCAGCAGGCAGCAAACTAGACCTGCAACTAATGAAAAACTGTTTTTT	TRBJ1-4	many	-	TRBV6-1
CAWSSGFSNYGYTF	TGTGCCTGGAGTTCTGGGTTTTCAAACTATGGCTACACCTTC	TRBJ1-2	many	-	TRBV30
CAISESSGRTYNEQFF	TGTGCCATCAGTGAGTCTAGCGGGCGGACCTACAATGAGCAGTTCTTC	TRBJ2-1	few	TRBD2	TRBV10-3
CAFTQGNYGYTF	TGTGCCTTCACGCAGGGTAACTATGGCTACACCTTC	TRBJ1-2	many	-	TRBV30
CASSSPLGQTLYEQYF	TGTGCCAGCAGCTCCCCACTCGGGCAGACATTATACGAGCAGTACTTC	TRBJ2-7	many	-	TRBV6-2/TRBV6-3
CSASRRGGVQTGVLYGYTF	TGCAGTGCTAGTAGGCGAGGGGGCGTCCAGACCGGCGTACTCTATGGCTACACCTTC	TRBJ1-2	-	TRBD1	TRBV20-1
CATSDLRQRPGLAAGANEQFF	TGTGCCACCAGTGATTTACGTCAACGACCGGGACTAGCGGCGGGGGCTAATGAGCAGTTCTTC	TRBJ2-1	-	TRBD2	TRBV24-1
CASSLGQSPNEKLFF	TGTGCCAGCAGCTTAGGGCAGTCACCTAATGAAAAACTGTTTTTT	TRBJ1-4	-	-	TRBV7-6
CASSLAAPGRGASEQFF	TGTGCCAGCAGCTTAGCCGCCCCGGGGCGGGGGGCAAGTGAGCAGTTCTTC	TRBJ2-1	many	TRBD2	TRBV11-2
CASSLFRGPGPQHF	TGTGCCAGCAGTTTATTTAGGGGTCCTGGGCCCCAGCATTTT	TRBJ1-5	many	-	TRBV27
CASRTYQGSGETQYF	TGTGCCAGCAGAACATATCAGGGGAGCGGAGAGACCCAGTACTTC	TRBJ2-5	many	-	TRBV7-2
CASSLFLLAGGAGELFF	TGTGCCAGCAGCTTATTCCTGCTAGCGGGGGGCGCCGGGGAGCTGTTTTTT	TRBJ2-2	-	TRBD2	TRBV5-5
CASSSGLAAFTDTQYF	TGTGCCAGCAGCTCAGGACTAGCGGCCTTCACAGATACGCAGTATTTT	TRBJ2-3	many	TRBD2	TRBV11-2
CASETVRGNQPQHF	TGTGCCAGTGAGACGGTGAGGGGCAATCAGCCCCAGCATTTT	TRBJ1-5	many	-	TRBV2
CSVSVSDNEKLFF	TGCAGCGTTTCTGTTAGCGATAATGAAAAACTGTTTTTT	TRBJ1-4	few	-	TRBV29-1
CASSQRAQGPEAFF	TGTGCCAGCAGTCAGCGGGCCCAGGGCCCTGAAGCTTTCTTT	TRBJ1-1	-	-	TRBV12-3/TRBV12-4
CASRGDSDNEKLFF	TGTGCCAGCAGAGGCGACAGTGATAATGAAAAACTGTTTTTT	TRBJ1-4	many	-	TRBV28
CASRQGEDTDTQYF	TGCGCCAGCAGGCAGGGTGAGGACACAGATACGCAGTATTTT	TRBJ2-3	many	-	TRBV5-1
CASPGRVGTEAFF	TGTGCCAGCCCAGGACGGGTTGGCACTGAAGCTTTCTTT	TRBJ1-1	many	-	TRBV2
CASGEEAGGNEQFF	TGTGCCAGCGGAGAGGAGGCGGGGGGGAATGAGCAGTTCTTC	TRBJ2-1	many	TRBD2	TRBV7-8
CAWNGIILGEQYF	TGTGCCTGGAACGGAATAATATTAGGCGAGCAGTACTTC	TRBJ2-7	many	-	TRBV30
CASRTLGGLGTEAFF	TGCGCCAGCAGAACCTTAGGGGGCTTGGGCACTGAAGCTTTCTTT	TRBJ1-1	many	TRBD1	TRBV4-1
CSVGRGENYGYTF	TGCAGCGTCGGGCGTGGGGAGAACTATGGCTACACCTTC	TRBJ1-2	-	-	TRBV29-1
CASSLLRADTQYF	TGTGCCAGCAGCTTATTACGGGCAGATACGCAGTATTTT	TRBJ2-3	many	-	TRBV7-2
CSARDGAGPSEQFF	TGCAGTGCTAGAGATGGAGCGGGCCCCTCGGAGCAGTTCTTC	TRBJ2-1	few	-	TRBV20-1